This TCR beta chain was identified during a study of blood T cell repertoires in COVID-19 (dated by TCRdb to 2018 to 2020). For context, the study as a whole: The collaborator samples originated in the United States, Italy and Spain and spanned the acute and convalescent phases of COVID-19. The material from the prospective study consisted of cDNA or gDNA derived from T cells, B-cell-depleted T cells, or PBMCs. Subjects who had been exposed to COVID-19, were actively infected with it, or had recovered from it provided the deeply sampled blood TCRbeta repertoires that made up the dataset. The repertoires were released in a freely available public database intended as a resource for research on the immune response to SARS-CoV-2. The samples were drawn from two sources: the first 160 participants of the ongoing ImmuneRACE study, and over 950 subjects contributed by 6 global collaborators. Nearly every sample came with metadata listing a de-identified subject ID, COVID-19 status, age in years and sex. Where available, HLA class I and class II types were obtained from metadata supplied by the sample provider rather than from assay-based typing.

Enrolling through a virtual design, the prospective study's participants ranged in age from about 18 to 89 years and lived across 24 United States geographic areas. Cohort assignment in the prospective study relied on participant-reported clinical history from a screening survey and a study questionnaire. Recovered participants in ImmuneRACE Cohort 3 were defined as having two consecutive negative NP/OP PCR tests, clearance from a healthcare professional, or resolution of symptoms. Each participant in the prospective study had whole blood, serum and a nasopharyngeal or oropharyngeal swab collected by mobile phlebotomists. Over an approximately 2-month period, participants in the prospective study had the option of providing additional blood draws and questionnaires. Prospective study blood samples were shipped either frozen or at room temperature before DNA extraction. TCRbeta CDR3 regions were amplified from genomic DNA using the immunoSEQ Assay, a bias-controlled multiplex PCR. On the authors' methods: Nucleated cell counts per sample were estimated from amplification of reference gene primers within the assay. To quantify the absolute abundance of each unique TCRbeta CDR3 rearrangement, sequence reads were collapsed and filtered. Productive Simpson clonality was computed per sample as the square root of Simpson's diversity index over productive rearrangements. TCRdb retrieved this table from immuneACCESS and kept in-frame rearrangements only. Not all clones are present; in checked studies, unresolved V genes account for under half, and no reason is known for the remainder. D and trimming were read from the DNA, whereas the V and J calls and clone size are those reported in that table. In this sample the table shows more than 250,000 clones, over 75% of which occur a single time. The ten largest clonotypes hold roughly 5.3% of the sample.

The full study reports these points: The amount of clinical and demographic metadata varied by source and participant and was provided uncurated.

About this clone itself: Its antigen specificity is not known. No base quality values were provided; no much bigger clone lies one nucleotide off.

This sequence was found in a woman aged 25 to 45 who had recovered from COVID-19. Sequencing used PBMCs or T cells enriched from blood (not recorded which).

The DNA sequence is given as TGTGCCAGCTCACTCTTCCCAGGGTCCTACAATGAGCAGTTCTTC. It translates to CASSLFPGSYNEQFF. The chain uses TRBV18 and TRBJ2-1, with a tentative D gene TRBD1 over 5 matching bases. V loses 4 bases of germline sequence and J loses 1 base, and the interval between the two ends is 11 bases. CDR1 and CDR2 are drawn from the germline V gene: KGHSH, LQKENI. From the cysteine through the phenylalanine, the CDR3 covers 15 amino acids. Of all the DNA, just the CDR3 is kept, 45 bases in frame from base 1. The reference TRBV18 and TRBJ2-1 proteins fill in what lies around the CDR3, so the full variable domain reads NAGVMQNPRHLVRRRGQEARLRCSPMKGHSHVYWYRQLPEEGLKFMVYLQKENIIDESGMPKERFSAEFPKEGPSILRIQQVVRGDSAAYFCASSLFPGSYNEQFFGPGTRLTVL.